This entry concerns a single TCR beta chain. This specimen belongs to a study of CD8+CD57+ T cells in acquired aplastic anemia. V was pared by 4 bases and J by 4 bases, with 7 bases between. The CDR3 runs to 13 residues. Germline CDR1 KGHDR, CDR2 SFDVKD. Profiling of TCR beta VDJ combinations and CDR3 sequences used genomic DNA as template. TCRdb called the reads again in MiXCR, with one record for every CDR3 protein. The table shows 400,000 to 500,000 distinct CDR3 sequences, with 65% to 80% occurring only once. The source of this sequence is a human donor in good health, serving as a control. This rearrangement joins TRBV24-1 to TRBJ1-3; no definite D call. The sample was sorted CD4+, CD8+, or CD8+CD57+ T cells (not recorded which) from PBMCs. CDR3 in amino acids: CATSDFSGNTIYF. CDR3 sequence (DNA): TGTGCCACCAGTGACTTTTCAGGAAACACCATATATTTT.